The present TCR beta chain was sequenced within a study of naive and memory T cell subsets. The V end was cut by 5 bases, the J end by 6 bases, with 7 bases between. Germline values: CDR1 LGHDT, CDR2 YNNKEL (reference sequence). The CDR3 contains 11 residues. Many counts were recorded for this clonotype. Whole-blood samples were 2 to 3 ml of peripheral blood from healthy adult volunteers. Blood and skin TCR RNA was reverse transcribed with alpha and beta constant primers. Ligated cDNA underwent four rounds of PCR with nested alpha and beta constant region primers and SP2. Using its own MiXCR run on the 5' RACE reads, TCRdb lists one record per CDR3 protein. The table lists about 22,000 distinct CDR3 sequences, about 4% of them singletons.

The source of this sequence is a male donor in good health. The rearrangement links TRBV3-1 to TRBJ1-2; D not certain. The CDR3 DNA follows: TGTGCCAGCAGCTCCCTTGATGGCTACACCTTC. Translating gives CASSSLDGYTF.